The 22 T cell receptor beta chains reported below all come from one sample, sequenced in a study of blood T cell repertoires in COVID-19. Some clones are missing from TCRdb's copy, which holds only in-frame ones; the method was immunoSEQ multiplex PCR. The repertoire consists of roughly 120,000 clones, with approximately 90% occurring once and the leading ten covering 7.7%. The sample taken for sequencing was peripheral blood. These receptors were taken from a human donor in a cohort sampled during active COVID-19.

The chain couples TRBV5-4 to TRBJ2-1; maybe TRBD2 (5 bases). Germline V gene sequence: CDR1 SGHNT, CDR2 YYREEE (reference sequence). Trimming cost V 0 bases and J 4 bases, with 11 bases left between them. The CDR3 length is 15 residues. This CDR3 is CASSLEAVIYNEQFF. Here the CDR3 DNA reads TGTGCCAGCAGCTTGGAAGCGGTGATATACAATGAGCAGTTCTTC.

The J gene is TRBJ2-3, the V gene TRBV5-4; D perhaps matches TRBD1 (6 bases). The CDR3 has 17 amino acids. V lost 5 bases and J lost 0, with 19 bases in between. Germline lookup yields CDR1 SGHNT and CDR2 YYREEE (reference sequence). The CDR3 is CASRREGVLGSTDTQYF. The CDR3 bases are TGTGCCAGCAGGCGTGAGGGGGTCCTAGGTAGCACAGATACGCAGTATTTT.

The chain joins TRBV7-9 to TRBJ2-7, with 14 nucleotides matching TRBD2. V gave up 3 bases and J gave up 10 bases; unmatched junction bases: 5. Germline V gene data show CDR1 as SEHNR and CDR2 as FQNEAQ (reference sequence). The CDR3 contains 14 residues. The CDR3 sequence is CASSFGTSGRDQYF. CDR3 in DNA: TGTGCCAGCAGCTTTGGGACTAGCGGGAGAGATCAGTACTTC.

The CDR3 nucleotides are TGTGCCAGCAGCTTGGTTCGGGAGAGCTCCTACAATGAGCAGTTCTTC. Translating it yields CASSLVRESSYNEQFF. This chain joins TRBV5-8 and TRBJ2-1; D is possibly TRBD2 (6 bases). V was pared by 0 bases and J by 0 bases, with 10 bases between. CDR3 length: 16 residues. The germline V gene encodes CDR1 SGHTS and CDR2 YDEGEE.

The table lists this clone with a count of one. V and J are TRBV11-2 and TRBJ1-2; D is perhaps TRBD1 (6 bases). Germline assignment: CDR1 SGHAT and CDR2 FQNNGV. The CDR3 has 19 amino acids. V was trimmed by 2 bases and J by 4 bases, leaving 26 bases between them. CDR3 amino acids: CASSLRATGQTPSSYGYTF. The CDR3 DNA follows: TGTGCCAGCAGCTTAAGAGCGACAGGCCAAACCCCATCCTCCTATGGCTACACCTTC.

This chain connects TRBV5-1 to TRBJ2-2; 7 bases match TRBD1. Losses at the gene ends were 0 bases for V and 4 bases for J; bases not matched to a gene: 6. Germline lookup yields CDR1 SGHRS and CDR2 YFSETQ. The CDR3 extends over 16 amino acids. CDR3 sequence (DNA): TGCGCCAGCAGCTTGGACACAGGGGATCCCACCGGGGAGCTGTTTTTT. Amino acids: CASSLDTGDPTGELFF.

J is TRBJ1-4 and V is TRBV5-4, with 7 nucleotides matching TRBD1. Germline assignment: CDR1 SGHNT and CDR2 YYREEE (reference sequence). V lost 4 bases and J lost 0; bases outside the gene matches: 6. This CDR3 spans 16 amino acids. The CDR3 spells CASSPGQIATNEKLFF. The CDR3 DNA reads TGTGCCAGCAGCCCGGGACAGATTGCAACTAATGAAAAACTGTTTTTT.

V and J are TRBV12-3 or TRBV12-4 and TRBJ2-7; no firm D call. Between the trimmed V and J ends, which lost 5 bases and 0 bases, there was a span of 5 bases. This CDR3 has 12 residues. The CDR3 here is CASSPFSYEQYF. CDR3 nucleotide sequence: TGTGCCAGCAGTCCCTTCTCCTACGAGCAGTACTTC.

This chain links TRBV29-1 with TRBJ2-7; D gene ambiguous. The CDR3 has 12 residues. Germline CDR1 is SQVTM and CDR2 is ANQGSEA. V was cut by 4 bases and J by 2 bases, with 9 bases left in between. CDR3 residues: CSVATVAYEQYF. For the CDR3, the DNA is TGCAGCGTTGCAACAGTGGCCTACGAGCAGTACTTC.

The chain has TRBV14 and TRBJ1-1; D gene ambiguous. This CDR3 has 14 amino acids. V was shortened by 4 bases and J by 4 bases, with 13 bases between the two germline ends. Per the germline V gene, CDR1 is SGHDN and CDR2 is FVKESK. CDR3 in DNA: TGTGCCAGCAGCCTCGGAGGGTGGGCCACTGAAGCTTTCTTT. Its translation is CASSLGGWATEAFF. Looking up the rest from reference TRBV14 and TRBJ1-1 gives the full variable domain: EAGVTQFPSHSVIEKGQTVTLRCDPISGHDNLYWYRRVMGKEIKFLLHFVKESKQDESGMPNNRFLAERTGGTYSTLKVQPAELEDSGVYFCASSLGGWATEAFFGQGTRLTVV.

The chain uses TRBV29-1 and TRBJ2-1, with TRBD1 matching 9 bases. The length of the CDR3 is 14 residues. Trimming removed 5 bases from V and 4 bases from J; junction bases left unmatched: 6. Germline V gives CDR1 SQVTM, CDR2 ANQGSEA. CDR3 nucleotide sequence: TGCAGCGTTCCCCGGGACAGGGAGTACAATGAGCAGTTCTTC. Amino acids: CSVPRDREYNEQFF.

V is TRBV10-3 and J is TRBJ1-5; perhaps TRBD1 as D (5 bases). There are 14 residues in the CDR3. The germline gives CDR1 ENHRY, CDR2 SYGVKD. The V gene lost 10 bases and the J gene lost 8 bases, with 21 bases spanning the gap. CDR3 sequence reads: CATQPGTGVEPQHF. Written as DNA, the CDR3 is TGTGCCACACAGCCAGGGACGGGGGTTGAGCCCCAGCATTTT.

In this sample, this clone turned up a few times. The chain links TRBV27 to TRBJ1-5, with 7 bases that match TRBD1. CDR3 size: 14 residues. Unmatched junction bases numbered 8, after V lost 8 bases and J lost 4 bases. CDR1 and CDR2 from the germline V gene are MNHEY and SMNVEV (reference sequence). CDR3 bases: TGTGCCAGCGCCCGCGGGGACAGAAATCAGCCCCAGCATTTT. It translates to CASARGDRNQPQHF.

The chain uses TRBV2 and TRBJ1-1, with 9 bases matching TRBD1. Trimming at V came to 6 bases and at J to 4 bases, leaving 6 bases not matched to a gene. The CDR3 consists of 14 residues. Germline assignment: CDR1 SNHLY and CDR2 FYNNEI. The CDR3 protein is CASSVQGASTEAFF. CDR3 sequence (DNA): TGTGCCAGCAGCGTACAGGGGGCGAGCACTGAAGCTTTCTTT.

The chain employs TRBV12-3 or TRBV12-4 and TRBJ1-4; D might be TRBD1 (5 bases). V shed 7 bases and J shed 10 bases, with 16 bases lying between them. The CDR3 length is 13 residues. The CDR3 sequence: CASNSGGAGKLFF. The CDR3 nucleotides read TGTGCCAGCAACAGTGGAGGGGCCGGAAAACTGTTTTTT.

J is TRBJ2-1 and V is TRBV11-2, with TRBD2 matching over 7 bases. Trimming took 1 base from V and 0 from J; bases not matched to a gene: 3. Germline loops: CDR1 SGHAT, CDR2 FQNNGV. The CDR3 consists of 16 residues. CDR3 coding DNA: TGTGCCAGCAGCTTAGCAGCGGGGAACTCCTACAATGAGCAGTTCTTC. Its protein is CASSLAAGNSYNEQFF.

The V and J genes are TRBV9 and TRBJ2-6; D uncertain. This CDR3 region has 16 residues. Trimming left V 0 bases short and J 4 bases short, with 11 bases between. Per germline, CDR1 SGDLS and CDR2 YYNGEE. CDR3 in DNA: TGTGCCAGCAGCGTAGACTGGGCAATCGGGGCCAACGTCCTGACTTTC. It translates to CASSVDWAIGANVLTF.

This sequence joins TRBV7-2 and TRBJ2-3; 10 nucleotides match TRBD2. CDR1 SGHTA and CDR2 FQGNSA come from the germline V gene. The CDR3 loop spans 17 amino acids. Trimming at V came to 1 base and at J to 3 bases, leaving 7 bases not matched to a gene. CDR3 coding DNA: TGTGCCAGCAGCTTAGGGACGGCTAGCGGGAGAACAGATACGCAGTATTTT. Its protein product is CASSLGTASGRTDTQYF.

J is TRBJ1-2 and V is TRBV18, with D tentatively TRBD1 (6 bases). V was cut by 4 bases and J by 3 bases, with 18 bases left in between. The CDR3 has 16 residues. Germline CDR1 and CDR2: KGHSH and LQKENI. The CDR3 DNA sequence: TGTGCCAGCTCACACTACGGGACACCCGAACACTATGGCTACACCTTC. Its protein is CASSHYGTPEHYGYTF.

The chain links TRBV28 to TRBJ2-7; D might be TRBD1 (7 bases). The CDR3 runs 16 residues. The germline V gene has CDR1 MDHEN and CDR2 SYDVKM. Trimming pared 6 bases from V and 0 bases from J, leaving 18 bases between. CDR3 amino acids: CASSYPGGRSSYEQYF. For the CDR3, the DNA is TGTGCCAGCAGCTATCCAGGGGGGAGGAGCTCCTACGAGCAGTACTTC.

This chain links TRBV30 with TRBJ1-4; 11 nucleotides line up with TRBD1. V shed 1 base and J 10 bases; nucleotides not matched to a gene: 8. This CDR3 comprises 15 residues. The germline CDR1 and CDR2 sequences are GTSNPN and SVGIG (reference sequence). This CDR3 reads CAWSEPGQGVGKLFF. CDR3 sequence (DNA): TGTGCCTGGAGTGAGCCGGGACAGGGGGTTGGAAAACTGTTTTTT. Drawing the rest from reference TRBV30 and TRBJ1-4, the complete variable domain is SQTIHQWPATLVQPVGSPLSLECTVEGTSNPNLYWYRQAAGRGLQLLFYSVGIGQISSEVPQNLSASRPQDRQFILSSKKLLLSDSGFYLCAWSEPGQGVGKLFFGSGTQLSVL.

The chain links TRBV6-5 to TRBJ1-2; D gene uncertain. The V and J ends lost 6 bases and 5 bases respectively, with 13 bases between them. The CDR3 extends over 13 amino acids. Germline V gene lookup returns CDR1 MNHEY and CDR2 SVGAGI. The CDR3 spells CASSPTEPYGYTF. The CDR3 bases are TGTGCCAGCAGCCCAACGGAGCCATATGGCTACACCTTC.